In this sample, the clone carrying this T cell receptor (beta chain) turned up many times. Researchers took six milliliters of peripheral blood at each of two time points. The data were taken from a study of prognosis after radiotherapy for stage I lung cancer. Two-round multiplex PCR on genomic DNA was the method by which TCR beta CDR3 was amplified. Each TRBV and TRBJ gene had its own primer in the first PCR round. TCRdb reanalysed the multiplex PCR reads using MiXCR and keeps one entry per CDR3 protein. The table includes over 25,000 distinct CDR3 sequences, roughly 46% detected once. V lost 4 bases and J lost 3; bases outside the gene matches: 10. The CDR3 length is 16 residues. CDR1 is SGHRS and CDR2 is YFSETQ in the germline V gene.

The sample here was PBMCs, taken before or after stereotactic body radiation therapy (not recorded which). This chain uses TRBV5-1 with TRBJ2-1; 7 nucleotides align to TRBD2. The clonotype originates from a donor at least 50 years old with non-small cell lung cancer. CDR3: CASSPTGRGYYNEQFF. CDR3 in DNA: TGCGCCAGCAGCCCCACTGGGAGGGGCTACTACAATGAGCAGTTCTTC.